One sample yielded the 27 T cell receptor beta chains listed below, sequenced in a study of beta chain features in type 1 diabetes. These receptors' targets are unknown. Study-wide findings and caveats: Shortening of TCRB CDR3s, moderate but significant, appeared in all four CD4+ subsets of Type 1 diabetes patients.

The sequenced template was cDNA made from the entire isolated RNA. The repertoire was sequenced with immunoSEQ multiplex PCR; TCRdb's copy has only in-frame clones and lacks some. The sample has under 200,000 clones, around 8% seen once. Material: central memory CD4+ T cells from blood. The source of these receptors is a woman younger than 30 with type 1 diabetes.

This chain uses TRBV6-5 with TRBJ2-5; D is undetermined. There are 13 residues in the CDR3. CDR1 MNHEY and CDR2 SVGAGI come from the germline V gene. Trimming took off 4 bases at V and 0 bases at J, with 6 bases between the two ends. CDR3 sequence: CASSWAYQETQYF. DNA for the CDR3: TGTGCCAGCAGTTGGGCGTACCAAGAGACCCAGTACTTC.

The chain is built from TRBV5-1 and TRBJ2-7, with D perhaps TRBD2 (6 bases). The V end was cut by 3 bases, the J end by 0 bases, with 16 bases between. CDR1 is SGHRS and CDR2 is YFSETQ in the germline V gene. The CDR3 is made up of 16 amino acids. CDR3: CASSSRGTVSSYEQYF. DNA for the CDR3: TGCGCCAGCAGCTCCCGCGGGACCGTCAGCTCCTACGAGCAGTACTTC.

The CDR3 DNA reads TGTGCCAGCAGCAGGGCCTACGAGCAGTACTTC. It specifies CASSRAYEQYF. The V gene is TRBV28, the J gene TRBJ2-7; the D gene is possibly TRBD1 (5 bases). There are 11 residues in the CDR3. CDR1 MDHEN and CDR2 SYDVKM come from the germline V gene. Trimming took off 6 bases at V and 2 bases at J, with 5 bases between the two ends.

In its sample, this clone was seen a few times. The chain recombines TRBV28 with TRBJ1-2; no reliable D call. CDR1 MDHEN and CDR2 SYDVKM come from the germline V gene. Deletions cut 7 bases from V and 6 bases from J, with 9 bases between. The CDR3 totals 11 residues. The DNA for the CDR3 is TGTGCCAGCACGGGGTGGGATGGCTACACCTTC. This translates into CASTGWDGYTF.

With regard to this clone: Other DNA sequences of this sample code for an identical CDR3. CDR3 coding DNA: TGTGCCAGTAGTATCAGAGATACGCAGTATTTT. Translating gives CASSIRDTQYF. The chain links TRBV19 to TRBJ2-3; no firm D call. The CDR3 covers 11 residues. CDR1 and CDR2 from the germline V gene are LNHDA and SQIVND (reference sequence). Trimming removed 3 bases from V and 5 bases from J, with 3 bases in between.

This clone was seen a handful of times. This CDR3 is CASSQEVYTDTQYF. CDR3 coding DNA: TGCGCCAGCAGCCAAGAGGTCTACACAGATACGCAGTATTTT. The chain couples TRBV4-3 to TRBJ2-3; D gene uncertain. Germline V lookup: CDR1 LGHNA, CDR2 YSLEER. Between the trimmed V and J ends, which lost 0 bases and 2 bases, there was a span of 6 bases. The CDR3 extends over 14 amino acids.

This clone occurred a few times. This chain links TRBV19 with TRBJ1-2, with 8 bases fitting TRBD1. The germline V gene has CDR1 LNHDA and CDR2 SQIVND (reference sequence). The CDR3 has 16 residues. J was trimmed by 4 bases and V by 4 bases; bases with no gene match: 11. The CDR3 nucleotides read TGTGCCAGTAGTACTTTTGACGGGACAGGCTCCTATGGCTACACCTTC. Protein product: CASSTFDGTGSYGYTF.

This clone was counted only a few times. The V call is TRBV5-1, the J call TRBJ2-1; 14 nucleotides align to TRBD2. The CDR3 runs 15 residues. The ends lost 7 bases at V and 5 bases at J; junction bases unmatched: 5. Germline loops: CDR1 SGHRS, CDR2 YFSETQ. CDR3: CASARLAGGNNEQFF. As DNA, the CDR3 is TGCGCCAGCGCGAGACTAGCGGGGGGGAACAATGAGCAGTTCTTC.

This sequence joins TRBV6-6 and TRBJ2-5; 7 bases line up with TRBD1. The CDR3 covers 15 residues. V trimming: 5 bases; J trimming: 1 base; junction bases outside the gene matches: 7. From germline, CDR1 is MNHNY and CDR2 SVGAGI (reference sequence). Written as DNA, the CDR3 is TGTGCCAGCAGTCTACGACAGGGTCCCCAAGAGACCCAGTACTTC. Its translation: CASSLRQGPQETQYF.

For the CDR3, the DNA is TGTGCCAGCAGTTCTACTAGCGGGGGAGATACGCAGTATTTT. Amino acids: CASSSTSGGDTQYF. The chain recombines TRBV7-3 with TRBJ2-3; TRBD2 matches 11 bases. V was pared by 6 bases and J by 5 bases, with 4 bases of the junction left unmatched. Germline lookup yields CDR1 SGHTA and CDR2 FQGTGA. The CDR3 is made up of 14 amino acids.

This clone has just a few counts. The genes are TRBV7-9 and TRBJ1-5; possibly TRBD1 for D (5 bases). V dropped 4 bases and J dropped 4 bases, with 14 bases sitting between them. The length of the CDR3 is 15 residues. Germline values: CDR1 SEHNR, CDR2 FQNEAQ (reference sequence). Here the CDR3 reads CASSSSARDNQPQHF. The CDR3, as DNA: TGTGCCAGCAGCTCCAGCGCCAGGGATAATCAGCCCCAGCATTTT.

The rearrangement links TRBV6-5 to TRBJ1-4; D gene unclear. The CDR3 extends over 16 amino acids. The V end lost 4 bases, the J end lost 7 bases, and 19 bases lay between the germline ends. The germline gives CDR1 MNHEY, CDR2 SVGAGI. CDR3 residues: CASSSSPTAITEKLFF. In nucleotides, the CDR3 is TGTGCCAGCAGTTCCTCTCCAACAGCCATTACTGAAAAACTGTTTTTT.

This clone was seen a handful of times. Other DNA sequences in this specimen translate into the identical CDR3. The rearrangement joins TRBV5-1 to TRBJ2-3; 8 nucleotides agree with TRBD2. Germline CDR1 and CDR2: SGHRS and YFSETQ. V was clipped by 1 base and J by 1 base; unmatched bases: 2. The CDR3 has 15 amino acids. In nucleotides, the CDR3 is TGCGCCAGCAGCTTGAGGCGGGAGGGCACAGATACGCAGTATTTT. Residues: CASSLRREGTDTQYF.

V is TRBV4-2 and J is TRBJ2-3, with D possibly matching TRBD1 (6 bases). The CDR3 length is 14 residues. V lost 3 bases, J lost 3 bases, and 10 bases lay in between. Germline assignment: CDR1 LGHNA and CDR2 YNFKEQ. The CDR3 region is CASSQDTGTDTQYF. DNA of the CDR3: TGTGCCAGCAGCCAGGATACAGGGACAGATACGCAGTATTTT.

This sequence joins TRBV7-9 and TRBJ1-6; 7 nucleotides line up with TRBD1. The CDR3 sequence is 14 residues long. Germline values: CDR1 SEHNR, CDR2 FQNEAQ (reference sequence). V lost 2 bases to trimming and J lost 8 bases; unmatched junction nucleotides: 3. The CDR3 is CASSLRGPDSPLHF. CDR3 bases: TGTGCCAGCAGCTTAAGGGGGCCCGATTCACCCCTCCACTTT. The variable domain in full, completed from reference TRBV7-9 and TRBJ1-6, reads DTGVSQNPRHKITKRGQNVTFRCDPISEHNRLYWYRQTLGQGPEFLTYFQNEAQLEKSRLLSDRFSAERPKGSFSTLEIQRTEQGDSAMYLCASSLRGPDSPLHFGNGTRLTVT.

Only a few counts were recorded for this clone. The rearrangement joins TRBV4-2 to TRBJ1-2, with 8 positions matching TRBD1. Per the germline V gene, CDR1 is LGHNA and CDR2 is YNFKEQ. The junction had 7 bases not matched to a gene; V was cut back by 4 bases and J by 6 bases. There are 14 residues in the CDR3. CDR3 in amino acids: CASSPQGARDGYTF. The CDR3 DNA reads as TGTGCCAGCAGCCCTCAGGGGGCAAGGGATGGCTACACCTTC.

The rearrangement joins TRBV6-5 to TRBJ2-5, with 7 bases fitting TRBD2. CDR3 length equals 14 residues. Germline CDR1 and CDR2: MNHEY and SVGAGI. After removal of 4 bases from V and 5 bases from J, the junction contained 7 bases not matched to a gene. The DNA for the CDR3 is TGTGCCAGCAGTTCCGGCGGGAGAGGGGAGACCCAGTACTTC. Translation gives CASSSGGRGETQYF.

CDR3 region: CAYVQGVYNEQFF. The CDR3 DNA follows: TGTGCCTATGTCCAGGGGGTCTACAATGAGCAGTTCTTC. The chain employs TRBV5-4 and TRBJ2-1, with 7 nucleotides matching TRBD1. The ends lost 10 bases at V and 3 bases at J; junction bases unmatched: 7. This CDR3 region has 13 residues. Germline lookup yields CDR1 SGHNT and CDR2 YYREEE (reference sequence).

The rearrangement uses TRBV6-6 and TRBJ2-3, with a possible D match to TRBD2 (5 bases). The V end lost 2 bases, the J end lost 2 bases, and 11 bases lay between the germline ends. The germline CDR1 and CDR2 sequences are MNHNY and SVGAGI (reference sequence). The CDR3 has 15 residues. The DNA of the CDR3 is TGTGCCAGCAGTTACATGGGAGAGCACACAGATACGCAGTATTTT. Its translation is CASSYMGEHTDTQYF.

CDR3: CASSTQDRSYGYTF. The CDR3 DNA reads as TGTGCCAGCAGTACCCAGGACAGGAGTTATGGCTACACCTTC. The rearrangement joins TRBV6-6 to TRBJ1-2; 7 bases match TRBD1. CDR1 and CDR2 (germline): MNHNY, SVGAGI (reference sequence). This CDR3 has 14 residues. Losses at the gene ends were 5 bases for V and 5 bases for J; bases not matched to a gene: 8.

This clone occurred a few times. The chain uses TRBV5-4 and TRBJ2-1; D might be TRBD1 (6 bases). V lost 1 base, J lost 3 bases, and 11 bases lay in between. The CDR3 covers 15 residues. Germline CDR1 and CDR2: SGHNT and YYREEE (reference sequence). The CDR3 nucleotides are TGTGCCAGCAGCTTGACAGGGATAGGCTACAATGAGCAGTTCTTC. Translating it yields CASSLTGIGYNEQFF.

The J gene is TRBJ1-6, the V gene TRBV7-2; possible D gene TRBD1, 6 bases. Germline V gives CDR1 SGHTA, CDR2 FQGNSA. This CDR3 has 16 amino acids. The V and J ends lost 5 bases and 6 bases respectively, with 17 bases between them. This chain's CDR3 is CASSHDRRQGNSPLHF. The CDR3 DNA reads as TGTGCCAGCAGCCATGACAGGCGCCAGGGTAATTCACCCCTCCACTTT.

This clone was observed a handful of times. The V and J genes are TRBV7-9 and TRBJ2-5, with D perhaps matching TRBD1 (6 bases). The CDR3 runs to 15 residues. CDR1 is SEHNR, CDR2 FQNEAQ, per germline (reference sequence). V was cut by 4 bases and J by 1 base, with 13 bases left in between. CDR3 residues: CASSSLGAAQETQYF. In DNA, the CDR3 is TGTGCCAGCAGCTCACTGGGGGCAGCCCAAGAGACCCAGTACTTC.

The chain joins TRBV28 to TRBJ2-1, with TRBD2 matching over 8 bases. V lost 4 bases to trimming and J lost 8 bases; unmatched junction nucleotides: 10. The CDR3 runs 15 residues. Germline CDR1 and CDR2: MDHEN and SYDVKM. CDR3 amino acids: CASSSLTGGPDEQFF. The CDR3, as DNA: TGTGCCAGCAGTTCCCTCACGGGAGGGCCGGATGAGCAGTTCTTC.

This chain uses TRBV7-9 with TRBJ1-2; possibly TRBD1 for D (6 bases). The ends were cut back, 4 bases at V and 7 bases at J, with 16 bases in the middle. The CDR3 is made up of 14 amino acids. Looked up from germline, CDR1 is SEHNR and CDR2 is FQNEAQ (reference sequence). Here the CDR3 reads CASSYSGTRGGYTF. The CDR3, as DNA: TGTGCCAGCAGCTACTCCGGGACAAGGGGTGGCTACACCTTC.

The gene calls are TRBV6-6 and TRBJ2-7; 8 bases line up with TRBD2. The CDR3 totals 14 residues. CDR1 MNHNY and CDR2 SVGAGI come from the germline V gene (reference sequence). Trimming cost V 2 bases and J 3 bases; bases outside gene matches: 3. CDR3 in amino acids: CASSYPRGGYEQYF. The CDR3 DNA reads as TGTGCCAGCAGTTACCCCCGGGGGGGCTACGAGCAGTACTTC.

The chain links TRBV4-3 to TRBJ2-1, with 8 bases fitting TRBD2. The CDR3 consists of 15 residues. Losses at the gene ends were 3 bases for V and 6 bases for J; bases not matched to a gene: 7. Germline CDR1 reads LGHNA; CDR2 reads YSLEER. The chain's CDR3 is CASSHVGLAGNEQFF. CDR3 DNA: TGCGCCAGCAGCCACGTGGGGCTAGCGGGCAATGAGCAGTTCTTC.